What follows is one T cell receptor (beta chain) and its context. This specimen comes from a study of blood T cell repertoires in COVID-19. In the original processing: How many nucleated cells were present was estimated from reference gene primer amplification. The table came from immunoSEQ multiplex PCR; TCRdb's copy has only in-frame clones and leaves some out. D and trimming were read from the DNA, whereas the V and J calls and clone size are those reported in that table. Among around 77,000 clones listed, roughly 90% were seen once. The clonotype was recovered from a woman of 80 years or more with active or convalescent COVID-19. Sample: peripheral blood.

The CDR3 protein is CASSHPGTSGLNEQFF. The CDR3 DNA reads TGTGCCAGCAGCCACCCCGGGACTAGCGGATTAAATGAGCAGTTCTTC. The chain links TRBV3-1 (or the pseudogene TRBV3-2) to TRBJ2-1; 11 nucleotides line up with TRBD2. Germline V CDR1 and CDR2: LGHDT, YNNKEL (reference sequence). Trimming at V came to 3 bases and at J to 7 bases, leaving 8 bases not matched to a gene. The CDR3 contains 16 residues.